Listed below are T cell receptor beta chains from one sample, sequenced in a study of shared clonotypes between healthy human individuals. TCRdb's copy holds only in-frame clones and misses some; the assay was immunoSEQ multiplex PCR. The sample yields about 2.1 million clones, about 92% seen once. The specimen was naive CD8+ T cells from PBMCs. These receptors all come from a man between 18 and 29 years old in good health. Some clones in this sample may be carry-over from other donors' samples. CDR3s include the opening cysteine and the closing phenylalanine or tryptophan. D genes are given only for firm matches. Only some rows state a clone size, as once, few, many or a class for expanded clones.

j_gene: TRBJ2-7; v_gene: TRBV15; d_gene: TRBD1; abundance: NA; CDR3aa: CATSGRQGITYEQYF; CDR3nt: TGTGCCACCAGCGGGCGACAGGGCATCACCTACGAGCAGTACTTC
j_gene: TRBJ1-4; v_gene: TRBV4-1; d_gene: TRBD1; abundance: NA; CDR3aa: CASSQEPGQYNEKLFF; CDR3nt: TGCGCCAGCAGCCAAGAACCGGGACAGTATAATGAAAAACTGTTTTTT
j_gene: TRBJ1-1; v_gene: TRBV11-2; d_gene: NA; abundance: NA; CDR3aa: CASSPLTPSGSTEAFF; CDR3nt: TGTGCCAGCAGCCCACTGACGCCGAGTGGCAGCACTGAAGCTTTCTTT
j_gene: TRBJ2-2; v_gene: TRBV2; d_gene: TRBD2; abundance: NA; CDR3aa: CASRAGLAGGMNTGELFF; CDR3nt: TGTGCCAGCAGAGCGGGACTAGCGGGAGGAATGAACACCGGGGAGCTGTTTTTT
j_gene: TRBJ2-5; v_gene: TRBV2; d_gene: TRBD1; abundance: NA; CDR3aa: CASSDYRGSVQETQYF; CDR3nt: TGTGCCAGCAGTGATTACAGGGGCTCCGTCCAAGAGACCCAGTACTTC
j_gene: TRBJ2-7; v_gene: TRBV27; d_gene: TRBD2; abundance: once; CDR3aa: CASSSGLAGEQYF; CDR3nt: TGTGCCAGCAGTTCCGGACTAGCGGGCGAGCAGTACTTC
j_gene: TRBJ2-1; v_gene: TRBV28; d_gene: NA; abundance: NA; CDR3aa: CASTGVFYNEQFF; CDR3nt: TGTGCCAGCACGGGAGTGTTCTACAATGAGCAGTTCTTC
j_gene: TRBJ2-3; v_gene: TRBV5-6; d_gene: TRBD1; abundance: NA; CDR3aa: CASSLGQGASFADTQYF; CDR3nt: TGTGCCAGCAGCTTGGGGCAGGGGGCGAGTTTTGCAGATACGCAGTATTTT
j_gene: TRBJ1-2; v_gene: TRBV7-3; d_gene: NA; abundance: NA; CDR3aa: CASSESGTDYTF; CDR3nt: TGTGCCAGCAGCGAGTCGGGTACGGACTACACCTTC
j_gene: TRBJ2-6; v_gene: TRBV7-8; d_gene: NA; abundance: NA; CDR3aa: CASTSGANVLTF; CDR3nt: TGTGCCAGCACCTCTGGGGCCAACGTCCTGACTTTC
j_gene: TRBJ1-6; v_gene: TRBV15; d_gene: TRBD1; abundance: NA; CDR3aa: CATSTTGAGNSPLHF; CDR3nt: TGTGCCACCAGCACTACAGGGGCTGGTAATTCACCCCTCCACTTT
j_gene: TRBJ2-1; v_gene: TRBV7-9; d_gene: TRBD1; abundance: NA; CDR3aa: CASSTGQARSHNEQFF; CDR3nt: TGTGCCAGCAGCACAGGACAGGCGAGATCCCACAATGAGCAGTTCTTC
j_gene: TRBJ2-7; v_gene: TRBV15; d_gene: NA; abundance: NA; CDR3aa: CATSREREWGYEQYF; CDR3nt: TGTGCCACCAGCAGAGAGCGAGAATGGGGCTACGAGCAGTACTTC
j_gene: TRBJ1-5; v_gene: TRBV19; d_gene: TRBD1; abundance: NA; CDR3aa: CASTGTGVHSNQPQHF; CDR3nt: TGTGCCAGTACCGGGACAGGGGTCCATAGCAATCAGCCCCAGCATTTT
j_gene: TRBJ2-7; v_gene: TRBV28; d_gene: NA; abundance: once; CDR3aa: CASSLETVVHEQYF; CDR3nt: TGTGCCAGCAGTCTAGAAACAGTTGTCCACGAGCAGTACTTC
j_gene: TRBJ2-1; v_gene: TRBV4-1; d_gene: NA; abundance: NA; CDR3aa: CASSLSDVDRVRNEQFF; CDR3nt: TGCGCCAGCAGCCTTTCCGACGTGGATCGGGTCCGCAATGAGCAGTTCTTC
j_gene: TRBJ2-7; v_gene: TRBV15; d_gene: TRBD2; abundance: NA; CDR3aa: CATREKRDSYEQYF; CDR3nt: TGTGCCACCCGGGAAAAGCGGGACTCCTACGAGCAGTACTTC
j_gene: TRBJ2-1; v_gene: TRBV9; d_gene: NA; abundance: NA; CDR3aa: CASSVDGRLNEQFF; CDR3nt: TGTGCCAGCAGCGTAGACGGAAGGCTAAATGAGCAGTTCTTC
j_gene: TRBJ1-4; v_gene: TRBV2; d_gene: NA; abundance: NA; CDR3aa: CASSERKSSNEKLFF; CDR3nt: TGTGCCAGCAGTGAGAGGAAGAGTTCTAATGAAAAACTGTTTTTT
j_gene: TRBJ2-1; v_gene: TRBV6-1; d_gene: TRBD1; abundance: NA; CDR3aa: CASTLDRGNYNEQFF; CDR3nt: TGTGCCAGCACCTTGGACAGGGGAAACTACAATGAGCAGTTCTTC
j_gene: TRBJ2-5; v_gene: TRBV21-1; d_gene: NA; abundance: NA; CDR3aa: CASSKVLAALQETQYF; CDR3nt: TGTGCCAGCAGCAAAGTTTTGGCAGCCCTCCAAGAGACCCAGTACTTC
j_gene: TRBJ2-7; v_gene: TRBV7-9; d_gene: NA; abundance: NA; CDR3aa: CASSPRDSRGEQYF; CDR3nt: TGTGCCAGCAGCCCACGGGACAGTCGGGGGGAGCAGTACTTC
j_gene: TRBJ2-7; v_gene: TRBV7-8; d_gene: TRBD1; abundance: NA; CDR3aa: CASSQIRGLGRHEQYF; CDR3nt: TGTGCCAGCAGCCAAATCAGGGGGCTGGGGAGGCACGAGCAGTACTTC
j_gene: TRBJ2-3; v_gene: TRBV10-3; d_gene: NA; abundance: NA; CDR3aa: CAISYSRDSGILDTQYF; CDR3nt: TGTGCCATCAGTTACTCGCGGGACTCGGGGATCCTCGATACGCAGTATTTT
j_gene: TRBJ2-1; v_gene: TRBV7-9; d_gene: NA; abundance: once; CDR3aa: CASSLVQGGINEQFF; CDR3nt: TGTGCCAGCAGCTTAGTCCAGGGTGGTATCAATGAGCAGTTCTTC
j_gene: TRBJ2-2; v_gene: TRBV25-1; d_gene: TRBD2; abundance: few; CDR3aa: CASSHHGRAGELFF; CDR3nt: TGTGCCAGCAGTCACCACGGGAGGGCCGGGGAGCTGTTTTTT
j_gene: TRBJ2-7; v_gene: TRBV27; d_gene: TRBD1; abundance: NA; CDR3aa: CASSFIGTGSTYEQYF; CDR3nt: TGTGCCAGCAGTTTCATCGGGACAGGAAGTACCTACGAGCAGTACTTC
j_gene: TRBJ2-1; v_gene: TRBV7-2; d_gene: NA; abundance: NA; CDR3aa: CASSLDSPYLESGNEQFF; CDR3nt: TGTGCCAGCAGCTTAGATTCCCCCTACCTAGAATCGGGCAATGAGCAGTTCTTC
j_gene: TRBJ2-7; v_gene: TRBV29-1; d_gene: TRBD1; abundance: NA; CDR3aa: CSVRGQGRGTTRQYF; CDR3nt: TGCAGCGTCCGAGGACAGGGGCGGGGGACTACGAGACAGTACTTC
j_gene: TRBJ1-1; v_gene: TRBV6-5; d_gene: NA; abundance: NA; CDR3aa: CASSTLLNTEAFF; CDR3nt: TGTGCCAGCAGTACTCTCCTGAACACTGAAGCTTTCTTT
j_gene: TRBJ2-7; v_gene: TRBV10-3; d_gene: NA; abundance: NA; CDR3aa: CALSPGRDYEQYF; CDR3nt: TGTGCCTTGAGTCCGGGAAGAGACTACGAGCAGTACTTC
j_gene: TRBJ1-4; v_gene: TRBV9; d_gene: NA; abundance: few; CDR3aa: CASSVGSFNEKLFF; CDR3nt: TGTGCCAGCAGCGTAGGCAGTTTTAATGAAAAACTGTTTTTT
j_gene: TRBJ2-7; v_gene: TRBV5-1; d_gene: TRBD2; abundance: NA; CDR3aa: CASSFTSGVYEQYF; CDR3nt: TGCGCCAGCAGCTTCACTAGCGGGGTCTACGAGCAGTACTTC
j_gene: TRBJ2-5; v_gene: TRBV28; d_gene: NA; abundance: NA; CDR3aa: CASSPWDRKDQETQYF; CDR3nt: TGTGCCAGCAGCCCTTGGGACCGGAAAGACCAAGAGACCCAGTACTTC
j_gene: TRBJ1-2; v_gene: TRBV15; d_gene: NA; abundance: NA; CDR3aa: CAASSYTTGTNYGYTF; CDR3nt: TGTGCCGCCAGCAGTTATACAACAGGGACTAACTATGGCTACACCTTC
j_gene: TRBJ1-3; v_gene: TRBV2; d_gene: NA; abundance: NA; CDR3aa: CASRRGTENSGNTIYF; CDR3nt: TGTGCCAGCCGGAGAGGGACGGAGAACTCTGGAAACACCATATATTTT
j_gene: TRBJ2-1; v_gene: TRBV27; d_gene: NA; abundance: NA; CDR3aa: CASTTSYNEQFF; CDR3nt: TGTGCCAGCACCACCTCCTACAATGAGCAGTTCTTC
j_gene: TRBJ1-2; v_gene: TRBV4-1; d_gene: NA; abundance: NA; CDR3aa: CASSQDNGPGAYGYTF; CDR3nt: TGCGCCAGCAGCCAAGATAATGGGCCAGGGGCCTATGGCTACACCTTC
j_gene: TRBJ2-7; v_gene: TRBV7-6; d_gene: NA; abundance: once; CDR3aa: CASSLMVASAHEQYF; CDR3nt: TGTGCCAGCAGCTTAATGGTAGCTTCGGCTCACGAGCAGTACTTC
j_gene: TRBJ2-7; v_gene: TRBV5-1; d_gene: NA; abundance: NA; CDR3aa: CASREPPTYEQYF; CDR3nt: TGCGCCAGCAGGGAACCCCCCACCTACGAGCAGTACTTC
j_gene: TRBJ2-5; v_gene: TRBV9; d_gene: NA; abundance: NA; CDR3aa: CASSESGGIQETQYF; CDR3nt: TGTGCCAGCAGCGAGTCAGGGGGGATTCAGGAGACCCAGTACTTC
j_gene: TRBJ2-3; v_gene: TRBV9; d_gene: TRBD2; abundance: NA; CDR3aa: CASSARGTSATDTQYF; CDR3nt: TGTGCCAGCAGCGCGAGAGGGACTAGCGCCACAGATACGCAGTATTTT
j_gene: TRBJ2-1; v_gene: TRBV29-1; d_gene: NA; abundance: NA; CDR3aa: CSVEAQYNEQFF; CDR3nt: TGCAGCGTTGAGGCACAGTACAATGAGCAGTTCTTC
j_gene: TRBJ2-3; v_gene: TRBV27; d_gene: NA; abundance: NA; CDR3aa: CASSFGQSDTQYF; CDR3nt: TGTGCCAGCAGTTTCGGACAGTCAGATACGCAGTATTTT
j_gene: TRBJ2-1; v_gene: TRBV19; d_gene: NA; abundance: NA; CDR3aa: CASSLTSYNEQFF; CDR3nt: TGTGCCAGTAGTTTGACGTCCTACAATGAGCAGTTCTTC
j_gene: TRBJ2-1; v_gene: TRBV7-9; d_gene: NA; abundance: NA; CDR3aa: CASLLKSGHYNEQFF; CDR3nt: TGTGCCAGCCTCCTGAAATCGGGACATTACAATGAGCAGTTCTTC
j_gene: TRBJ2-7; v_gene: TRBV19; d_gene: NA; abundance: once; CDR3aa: CASSIGPLGGEQYF; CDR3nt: TGTGCCAGTAGTATCGGACCATTGGGAGGTGAGCAGTACTTC